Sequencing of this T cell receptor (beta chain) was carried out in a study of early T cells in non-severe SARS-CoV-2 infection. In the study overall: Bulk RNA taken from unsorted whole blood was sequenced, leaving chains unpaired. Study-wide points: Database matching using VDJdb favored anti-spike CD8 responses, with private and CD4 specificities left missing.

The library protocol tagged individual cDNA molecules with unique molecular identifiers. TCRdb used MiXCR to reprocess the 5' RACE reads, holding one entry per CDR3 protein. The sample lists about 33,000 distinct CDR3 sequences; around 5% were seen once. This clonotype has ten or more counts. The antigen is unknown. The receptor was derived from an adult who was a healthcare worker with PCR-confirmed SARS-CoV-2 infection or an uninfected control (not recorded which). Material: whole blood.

CDR3 residues: CASSTGTSDYNEQFF. The CDR3 DNA follows: TGTGCCAGCAGCACCGGGACTAGCGACTACAATGAGCAGTTCTTC. This chain connects TRBV11-2 to TRBJ2-1, with 10 bases that match TRBD2. J lost 3 bases, V lost 5 bases, and 4 bases had no gene match. This CDR3 is 15 amino acids long. Germline CDR1 SGHAT, CDR2 FQNNGV.